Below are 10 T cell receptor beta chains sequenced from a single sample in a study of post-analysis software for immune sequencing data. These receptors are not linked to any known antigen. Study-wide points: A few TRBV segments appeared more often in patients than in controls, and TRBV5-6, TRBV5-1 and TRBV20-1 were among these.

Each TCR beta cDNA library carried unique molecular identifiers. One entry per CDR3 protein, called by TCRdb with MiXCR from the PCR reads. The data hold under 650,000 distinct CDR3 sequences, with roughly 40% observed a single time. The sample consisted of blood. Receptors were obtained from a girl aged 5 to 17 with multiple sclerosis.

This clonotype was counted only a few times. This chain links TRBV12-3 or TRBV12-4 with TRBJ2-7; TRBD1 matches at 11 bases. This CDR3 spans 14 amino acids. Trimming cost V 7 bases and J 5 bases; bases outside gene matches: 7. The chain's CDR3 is CASTPSGQGDEQYF. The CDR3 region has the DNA TGTGCCAGCACCCCTTCGGGACAGGGGGACGAGCAGTACTTC.

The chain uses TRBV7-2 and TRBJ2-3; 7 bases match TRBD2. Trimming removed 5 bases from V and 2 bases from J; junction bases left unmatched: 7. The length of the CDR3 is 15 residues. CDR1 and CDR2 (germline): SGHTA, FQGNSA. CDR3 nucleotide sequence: TGTGCCAGCAGCCGGGACTATCTAACCACAGATACGCAGTATTTT. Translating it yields CASSRDYLTTDTQYF.

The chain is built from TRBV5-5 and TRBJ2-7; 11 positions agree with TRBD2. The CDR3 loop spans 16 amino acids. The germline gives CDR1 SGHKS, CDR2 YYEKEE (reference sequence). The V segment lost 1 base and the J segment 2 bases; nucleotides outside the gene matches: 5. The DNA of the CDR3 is TGTGCCAGCAGCTTGCCGACTAGCGGGACCGCCTACGAGCAGTACTTC. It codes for CASSLPTSGTAYEQYF.

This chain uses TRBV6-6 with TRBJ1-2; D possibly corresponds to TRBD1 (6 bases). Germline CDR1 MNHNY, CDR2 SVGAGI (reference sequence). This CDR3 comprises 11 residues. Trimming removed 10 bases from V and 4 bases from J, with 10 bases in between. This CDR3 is CAIQGLYGYTF. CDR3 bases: TGTGCCATACAGGGACTCTATGGCTACACCTTC.

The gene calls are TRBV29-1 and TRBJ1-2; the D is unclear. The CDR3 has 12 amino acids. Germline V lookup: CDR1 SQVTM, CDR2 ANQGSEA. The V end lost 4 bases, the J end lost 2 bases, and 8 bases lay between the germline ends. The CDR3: CSVASVNYGYTF. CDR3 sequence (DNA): TGCAGCGTTGCGTCGGTGAACTATGGCTACACCTTC.

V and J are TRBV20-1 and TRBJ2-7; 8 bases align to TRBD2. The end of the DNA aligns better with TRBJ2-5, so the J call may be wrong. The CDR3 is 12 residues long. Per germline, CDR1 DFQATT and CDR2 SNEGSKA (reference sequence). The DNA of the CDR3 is TGCAGTGCAAATAGCGGGGTAGAGACCCAGTACTTC. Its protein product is CSANSGVETQYF.

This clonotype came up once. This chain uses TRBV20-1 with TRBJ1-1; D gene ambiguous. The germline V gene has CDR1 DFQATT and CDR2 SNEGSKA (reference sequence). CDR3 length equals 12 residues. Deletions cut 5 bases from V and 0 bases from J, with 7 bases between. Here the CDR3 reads CSADVVNTEAFF. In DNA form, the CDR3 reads TGCAGTGCTGATGTTGTGAACACTGAAGCTTTCTTT.

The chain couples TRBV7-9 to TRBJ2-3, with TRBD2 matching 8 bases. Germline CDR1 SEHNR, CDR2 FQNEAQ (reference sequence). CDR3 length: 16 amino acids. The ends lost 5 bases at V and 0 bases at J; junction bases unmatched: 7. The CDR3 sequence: CASSAAGTRSTDTQYF. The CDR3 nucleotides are TGTGCCAGCAGCGCCGCCGGGACTAGGAGCACAGATACGCAGTATTTT.

The CDR3 DNA reads TGTGCCACCAGCAGACTCCCGACAGGGATCGCCGAGCAGTACTTC. Translated: CATSRLPTGIAEQYF. The chain is built from TRBV15 and TRBJ2-7; 7 bases fit TRBD1. From germline, CDR1 is LNHNV and CDR2 YYDKDF (reference sequence). V lost 2 bases, J lost 6 bases, and 10 bases stayed unmatched. There are 15 residues in the CDR3.

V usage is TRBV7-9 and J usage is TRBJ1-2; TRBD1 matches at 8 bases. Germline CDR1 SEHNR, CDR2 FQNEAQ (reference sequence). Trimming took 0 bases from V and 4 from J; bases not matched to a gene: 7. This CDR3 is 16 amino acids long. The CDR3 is CASSLAFGQGPYGYTF. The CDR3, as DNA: TGTGCCAGCAGCTTAGCCTTTGGACAGGGCCCCTATGGCTACACCTTC.